Each of the 27 T cell receptor beta chains below was sequenced from the same sample in a study of beta chain features in type 1 diabetes. Since all of the isolated RNA was reverse transcribed, expressed TCRB transcripts were what got sequenced. The table came from immunoSEQ multiplex PCR; TCRdb's copy has only in-frame clones and leaves some out. This sample has about 350,000 clones, with about 20% found just once. Specimen: naive CD4+ T cells from blood. These receptors were collected from a woman between 18 and 29 years old in good health.

V gene TRBV18 combines with J gene TRBJ1-1; TRBD1 aligns across 7 bases. V shed 4 bases, J shed 6 bases, and the junction held 8 bases outside the gene matches. The CDR3 totals 14 residues. CDR1 is KGHSH and CDR2 is LQKENI in the germline V gene. CDR3 sequence reads: CASSRFTGESEAFF. The DNA of the CDR3 is TGTGCCAGCTCACGCTTCACAGGGGAATCTGAAGCTTTCTTT.

This clone was seen only a few times. The gene calls are TRBV6-6 and TRBJ2-7; D may be TRBD2 (5 bases). The CDR3 extends over 12 amino acids. V lost 1 base, J lost 7 bases, and 8 bases lay in between. Germline V gene sequence: CDR1 MNHNY, CDR2 SVGAGI (reference sequence). The CDR3 DNA reads as TGTGCCAGCAGTTACTTCGGCGGGGAGCAGTACTTC. Its translation: CASSYFGGEQYF.

In regard to this clone: This CDR3 is also generated by other DNA sequences in the sample. The chain links TRBV5-1 to TRBJ2-7; D perhaps matches TRBD1 (6 bases). Trimming pared 5 bases from V and 4 bases from J, leaving 10 bases between. This CDR3 is 12 amino acids long. Per the germline V gene, CDR1 is SGHRS and CDR2 is YFSETQ. This CDR3 is CASSSQGYEQYF. CDR3 nucleotides: TGCGCCAGCAGTTCACAGGGTTACGAGCAGTACTTC.

This clone was found a few times. The chain has TRBV9 and TRBJ2-1, with D tentatively TRBD1 (6 bases). CDR1 SGDLS and CDR2 YYNGEE come from the germline V gene. The CDR3 extends over 15 amino acids. Trimming stripped 5 bases from V and 0 bases from J, with 12 bases between. The DNA of the CDR3 is TGTGCCAGCAGTACAGGGTATAGCTCCTACAATGAGCAGTTCTTC. It translates to CASSTGYSSYNEQFF.

This clone came up a few times. The V and J genes are TRBV4-3 and TRBJ1-2; D possibly corresponds to TRBD1 (5 bases). This CDR3 region has 13 residues. Germline CDR1 is LGHNA and CDR2 is YSLEER. V was pared by 4 bases and J by 2 bases, with 8 bases between. DNA for the CDR3: TGCGCCAGCAGCCCCGACAGCAACTATGGCTACACCTTC. This gives the protein CASSPDSNYGYTF.

The chain is built from TRBV7-2 and TRBJ1-2, with D perhaps TRBD1 (5 bases). Germline assignment: CDR1 SGHTA and CDR2 FQGNSA. The CDR3 is 19 residues long. The ends were cut back, 1 base at V and 4 bases at J, with 25 bases in the middle. In nucleotides, the CDR3 is TGTGCCAGCAGCTTAGAAGGACAACCAAACCGGGTCGGCTTCTATGGCTACACCTTC. Residues: CASSLEGQPNRVGFYGYTF.

This chain joins TRBV29-1 and TRBJ2-1; no reliable D call. The germline CDR1 and CDR2 sequences are SQVTM and ANQGSEA. Trimming removed 4 bases from V and 0 bases from J, with 7 bases in between. The CDR3 length is 13 residues. The CDR3 sequence is CSVGGPSYNEQFF. For the CDR3, the DNA is TGCAGCGTTGGCGGCCCCTCCTACAATGAGCAGTTCTTC.

The chain uses TRBV9 and TRBJ2-1, with 8 nucleotides matching TRBD2. The CDR3 consists of 16 residues. V dropped 5 bases and J dropped 1; count of bases not matched to a gene: 8. Per the germline V gene, CDR1 is SGDLS and CDR2 is YYNGEE. This CDR3 reads CASSRGTSRSYNEQFF. The CDR3 bases are TGTGCCAGCAGTCGCGGGACTAGTCGGTCCTACAATGAGCAGTTCTTC. Based on the CDR3 plus reference TRBV9 and TRBJ2-1, the full variable domain is DSGVTQTPKHLITATGQRVTLRCSPRSGDLSVYWYQQSLDQGLQFLIQYYNGEERAKGNILERFSAQQFPDLHSELNLSSLELGDSALYFCASSRGTSRSYNEQFFGPGTRLTVL.

The CDR3 sequence is CASSLGPMGGEQYF. The CDR3 DNA sequence: TGTGCCAGCAGCTTGGGACCAATGGGGGGGGAGCAGTACTTC. The chain employs TRBV5-6 and TRBJ2-7; 7 nucleotides agree with TRBD2. With V trimmed by 0 bases and J by 7 bases, 7 bases remained unmatched. CDR1 is SGHDT, CDR2 YYEEEE, per germline. This CDR3 has 14 residues. The whole variable domain, filled in from reference TRBV5-6 and TRBJ2-7, reads DAGVTQSPTHLIKTRGQQVTLRCSPKSGHDTVSWYQQALGQGPQFIFQYYEEEERQRGNFPDRFSGHQFPNYSSELNVNALLLGDSALYLCASSLGPMGGEQYFGPGTRLTVT.

This CDR3 reads CAISDHGTSGDHRISTDTQYF. The CDR3 region has the DNA TGTGCCATCAGTGATCACGGGACTAGCGGGGACCACCGGATAAGCACAGATACGCAGTATTTT. This chain uses TRBV10-3 with TRBJ2-3; 13 positions match TRBD2. V was pared by 3 bases and J by 0 bases, with 15 bases of the junction left unmatched. The CDR3 runs to 21 residues. The V gene's germline CDR1 is ENHRY and CDR2 SYGVKD.

The rearrangement links TRBV7-8 to TRBJ1-5; D is uncertain. Per germline, CDR1 SGHVS and CDR2 FQNEAQ. The V and J ends lost 5 bases and 1 base respectively, with 12 bases between them. The CDR3 is 15 residues long. The CDR3: CASSPRRRSNQPQHF. The CDR3 nucleotides read TGTGCCAGCAGCCCTCGCAGGAGGAGCAATCAGCCCCAGCATTTT.

The chain combines TRBV29-1 with TRBJ1-1; 7 bases are a match to TRBD1. Germline trimming cut 6 bases from V and 12 bases from J; bases unmatched to any gene: 13. CDR1 is SQVTM and CDR2 is ANQGSEA in the germline V gene. This CDR3 contains 12 residues. The CDR3: CSVVWTGTIPFF. The CDR3 DNA reads as TGCAGCGTGGTCTGGACAGGAACCATACCTTTCTTT.

This chain connects TRBV7-9 to TRBJ2-7, with TRBD2 identical over 9 bases. Germline V gene sequence: CDR1 SEHNR, CDR2 FQNEAQ (reference sequence). The CDR3 extends over 14 amino acids. The junction had 5 bases not matched to a gene; V was cut back by 3 bases and J by 5 bases. The CDR3 coding sequence is TGTGCCAGCAGCTTGGGACTAGCAACGGACGAGCAGTACTTC. Translating gives CASSLGLATDEQYF. Filled out from reference TRBV7-9 and TRBJ2-7, the complete variable domain reads DTGVSQNPRHKITKRGQNVTFRCDPISEHNRLYWYRQTLGQGPEFLTYFQNEAQLEKSRLLSDRFSAERPKGSFSTLEIQRTEQGDSAMYLCASSLGLATDEQYFGPGTRLTVT.

This clone was seen only a few times. The chain carries TRBV6-5 and TRBJ1-2; D unresolved. Trimming cost V 0 bases and J 8 bases, with 10 bases left between them. The CDR3 runs to 13 residues. Per germline, CDR1 MNHEY and CDR2 SVGAGI. CDR3 sequence reads: CASSYSTRQGYTF. CDR3 DNA: TGTGCCAGCAGTTACTCAACCCGTCAGGGCTACACCTTC.

CDR3 in amino acids: CSVEDPAGTGGNTIYF. In DNA, the CDR3 is TGCAGCGTTGAAGATCCGGCGGGGACGGGTGGAAACACCATATATTTT. The V call is TRBV29-1, the J call TRBJ1-3; the D gene is possibly TRBD1 (5 bases). V lost 0 bases, J lost 3 bases, and 15 bases lay in between. The CDR3 runs to 16 residues. CDR1 is SQVTM and CDR2 is ANQGSEA in the germline V gene.

This clone came up a few times. This chain connects TRBV4-1 to TRBJ1-2, with no clear D. This CDR3 region has 15 residues. CDR1 is MGHRA, CDR2 YSYEKL, per germline. Trimming removed 1 base at V and 9 bases at J, with 18 bases between. The CDR3: CASSQGMRARGSYTF. The CDR3 DNA follows: TGCGCCAGCAGCCAAGGAATGAGGGCCCGAGGGAGCTACACCTTC.

DNA for the CDR3: TGCAGCGTAGACAAGCGGCTAGCGGGGGAGCAGTTCTTC. Translating it yields CSVDKRLAGEQFF. The V gene is TRBV29-1, the J gene TRBJ2-1; 9 bases map to TRBD2. Germline CDR1 reads SQVTM; CDR2 reads ANQGSEA. With V trimmed by 6 bases and J by 10 bases, 10 bases remained unmatched. The CDR3 is made up of 13 amino acids.

This clone was seen a few times. This sequence joins TRBV4-2 and TRBJ2-1, with 9 bases that match TRBD2. Germline CDR1 reads LGHNA; CDR2 reads YNFKEQ. Losses at the gene ends were 2 bases for V and 5 bases for J; bases not matched to a gene: 4. This CDR3 is 15 amino acids long. CDR3 in amino acids: CASSQLAGNHNEQFF. CDR3 nucleotide sequence: TGTGCCAGCAGCCAACTAGCGGGGAACCACAATGAGCAGTTCTTC.

V gene TRBV12-5 combines with J gene TRBJ2-5; TRBD1 might be the D (6 bases). Germline V gene lookup returns CDR1 LGHNT and CDR2 FRNRAP. CDR3 length: 15 residues. Deletions cut 2 bases from V and 0 bases from J, with 10 bases between. The CDR3 coding sequence is TGTGCTAGTGGTTTGTCGACAGGTTACCAAGAGACCCAGTACTTC. Translation: CASGLSTGYQETQYF. Supplemented by reference TRBV12-5 and TRBJ2-5, the full variable domain reads DARVTQTPRHKVTEMGQEVTMRCQPILGHNTVFWYRQTMMQGLELLAYFRNRAPLDDSGMPKDRFSAEMPDATLATLKIQPSEPRDSAVYFCASGLSTGYQETQYFGPGTRLLVL.

Note on this clone: Additional DNA sequences in this sample encode the identical CDR3. The rearrangement uses TRBV2 and TRBJ2-7; possible D gene TRBD2, 5 bases. V lost 6 bases, J lost 2 bases, and 8 bases lay in between. There are 12 residues in the CDR3. The germline V gene has CDR1 SNHLY and CDR2 FYNNEI. In nucleotides, the CDR3 is TGTGCCAGCAGATCCGGGACCTACGAGCAGTACTTC. Encoded protein: CASRSGTYEQYF.

Details on this clone: Other DNA sequences in the same sample also yield this CDR3. This chain joins TRBV6-5 and TRBJ1-2; tentative D call: TRBD1 (5 bases). V lost 0 bases and J 4 bases, leaving 9 bases between the germline ends. Germline CDR1 reads MNHEY; CDR2 reads SVGAGI. This CDR3 region has 14 residues. CDR3 sequence reads: CASSYSQGGYGYTF. The CDR3 bases are TGTGCCAGCAGTTACTCGCAGGGTGGCTATGGCTACACCTTC.

The chain uses TRBV30 and TRBJ1-1; D is undetermined. Trimming shortened V by 4 bases and J by 10 bases, and 13 bases separated the two germline ends. The CDR3 runs to 11 residues. Per germline, CDR1 GTSNPN and CDR2 SVGIG (reference sequence). The CDR3 sequence is CAWTKTGRAFF. CDR3 in DNA: TGTGCCTGGACCAAGACGGGTAGAGCTTTCTTT.

This clone was seen a few times. This rearrangement joins TRBV11-2 to TRBJ2-2, with D perhaps matching TRBD1 (5 bases). Trimming took 5 bases from V and 5 from J, leaving 9 bases between them. The CDR3 totals 13 residues. From germline, CDR1 is SGHAT and CDR2 FQNNGV. CDR3 DNA: TGTGCCAGCAGCAGTCAGGGAACCGGGGAGCTGTTTTTT. The encoded protein is CASSSQGTGELFF.

The chain recombines TRBV5-1 with TRBJ1-2; 11 nucleotides line up with TRBD1. Germline CDR1 SGHRS, CDR2 YFSETQ. J was trimmed by 3 bases and V by 3 bases; bases with no gene match: 4. The CDR3 contains 15 residues. The CDR3 is CASSSGQGAYYGYTF. The CDR3 bases are TGCGCCAGCAGCTCAGGACAGGGGGCATACTATGGCTACACCTTC.

The genes are TRBV6-5 and TRBJ2-7, with 9 positions matching TRBD2. V lost 4 bases and J lost 2; bases outside the gene matches: 9. This CDR3 has 16 residues. The germline V gene has CDR1 MNHEY and CDR2 SVGAGI. The CDR3, as DNA: TGTGCCAGCAGTTCCCCATCTAGCGGGGCCACCTACGAGCAGTACTTC. It codes for CASSSPSSGATYEQYF.

The V gene is TRBV20-1, the J gene TRBJ1-5; tentative D call: TRBD1 (6 bases). Germline CDR1 and CDR2: DFQATT and SNEGSKA (reference sequence). This CDR3 spans 11 amino acids. V was shortened by 2 bases and J by 9 bases, with 8 bases between the two germline ends. CDR3: CSARLQGPQHF. The DNA for the CDR3 is TGCAGTGCTAGATTACAGGGGCCCCAGCATTTT.

This clone was recorded a few times. The same CDR3 can be traced to other DNA sequences in this sample. The rearrangement links TRBV7-2 to TRBJ2-1, with 11 bases identical to TRBD1. Trimming took 5 bases from V and 3 from J; bases not matched to a gene: 3. The CDR3 is 15 residues long. The V gene's germline CDR1 is SGHTA and CDR2 FQGNSA. CDR3 loop: CASSLGQGGYNEQFF. CDR3 coding DNA: TGTGCCAGCAGCCTGGGACAGGGGGGCTACAATGAGCAGTTCTTC.